Listed here is a single T cell receptor (beta chain). These donors, healthy bone marrow donors, were studied. This entry is derived from a study of cytomegalovirus exposure and HLA in healthy donors. CDR1 is SGDLS, CDR2 YYNGEE, per germline. This CDR3 has 16 residues. Trimming shortened V by 3 bases and J by 0 bases, and 13 bases separated the two germline ends. The PCR employed 60 Vbeta primers together with 13 Jbeta primers. The method was immunoSEQ multiplex PCR; TCRdb's version includes in-frame clones alone and lacks a portion of them. This repertoire includes 80,000 to 95,000 clones. Sequencing was performed on PBMCs. The chain couples TRBV9 to TRBJ1-3; the D gene is possibly TRBD1 (5 bases). The sequence was obtained from a woman aged 25 to 39 in good health and CMV-seronegative. The CDR3 loop reads CASSAPRDSSGNTIYF. The DNA for the CDR3 is TGTGCCAGCAGCGCACCCAGAGACAGCTCTGGAAACACCATATATTTT.